This T cell receptor beta chain was documented in a study of T-cell memory formation after mild COVID-19. Overall study context: In these data, TCR clusters were largely donor specific.

Each CDR3 protein gets one entry after TCRdb re-called the 5' RACE reads with MiXCR. Among fewer than 550,000 distinct CDR3 sequences listed, roughly 20% were seen once. The sequence was collected from an adult woman who had mild COVID-19 (a few samples of this study predate the infection). Cell type and time point are not known. Sequenced input: PBMCs or a T cell subset sorted from them (not recorded which).

In nucleotides, the CDR3 is TGTGCCAGCAGTGGGCGGCAGGGGGCGTTTGGGGCCAACGTCCTGACTTTC. Protein product: CASSGRQGAFGANVLTF. The rearrangement uses TRBV25-1 and TRBJ2-6, with 8 bases identical to TRBD1. The CDR3 sequence is 17 residues long. The germline gives CDR1 MGHDK, CDR2 SYGVNS. Losses at the gene ends were 4 bases for V and 3 bases for J; bases not matched to a gene: 8.